The 24 T cell receptor beta chains below come from one sample, sequenced in a study of blood T cell repertoires in COVID-19. The table came from immunoSEQ multiplex PCR; TCRdb's copy has only in-frame clones and leaves some out. The repertoire holds about 670,000 clones, with 80% to 90% as singletons. The sequenced sample consisted of peripheral blood. These receptors all come from a young woman with acute or convalescent COVID-19.

The sample holds a few counts of this clone. Other nucleotide sequences in the sample specify the same CDR3. V usage is TRBV2 and J usage is TRBJ1-1; TRBD1 matches at 7 bases. With 6 bases clipped from V and 0 bases from J, the junction kept 1 base outside the gene matches. Germline V gene sequence: CDR1 SNHLY, CDR2 FYNNEI. This CDR3 is built from 13 residues. The CDR3 region has the DNA TGTGCCAGCAGGGACAGGATGAACACTGAAGCTTTCTTT. Translating it yields CASRDRMNTEAFF.

The J gene is TRBJ1-1, the V gene TRBV18; TRBD1 aligns across 9 bases. V shed 3 bases, J shed 5 bases, and the junction held 7 bases outside the gene matches. The CDR3 is 15 residues long. Germline loops: CDR1 KGHSH, CDR2 LQKENI. CDR3 in amino acids: CASSPGGQGKTEAFF. CDR3 DNA sequence: TGTGCCAGCTCACCCGGGGGACAGGGAAAGACTGAAGCTTTCTTT.

The chain couples TRBV7-9 to TRBJ1-1, with TRBD1 matching 8 bases. The CDR3 consists of 16 residues. V was clipped by 10 bases and J by 0 bases; unmatched bases: 13. Germline V gives CDR1 SEHNR, CDR2 FQNEAQ (reference sequence). In nucleotides, the CDR3 is TGTGCCACCCAACCACCAGGACAGGGTTTGAACACTGAAGCTTTCTTT. Translated, it gives CATQPPGQGLNTEAFF.

The rearrangement uses TRBV7-2 and TRBJ1-2; a possible D gene is TRBD1 (6 bases). Looked up from germline, CDR1 is SGHTA and CDR2 is FQGNSA. The V gene lost 2 bases and the J gene lost 0 bases, with 16 bases spanning the gap. The CDR3 spans 17 residues. CDR3: CASSLSLGATSNYGYTF. In nucleotides, the CDR3 is TGTGCCAGCAGCTTAAGTTTGGGGGCCACTTCTAACTATGGCTACACCTTC.

The chain is built from TRBV18 and TRBJ2-3; TRBD2 matches 12 bases. Germline loops: CDR1 KGHSH, CDR2 LQKENI. Trimming cost V 6 bases and J 2 bases; bases outside gene matches: 6. The CDR3 has 16 residues. CDR3 coding DNA: TGTGCCAGCTCCCCGCGACTAGCGGGGGTCACAGATACGCAGTATTTT. Protein product: CASSPRLAGVTDTQYF.

This chain joins TRBV7-9 and TRBJ2-7; 9 bases match TRBD1. The CDR3 is 14 amino acids. V trimming: 4 bases; J trimming: 2 bases; junction bases outside the gene matches: 3. CDR1 is SEHNR, CDR2 FQNEAQ, per germline (reference sequence). In DNA, the CDR3 is TGTGCCAGCAGCTATTGGGACAGGGCCTACGAGCAGTACTTC. Amino acid sequence: CASSYWDRAYEQYF.

The chain uses TRBV6-5 and TRBJ2-2, with D possibly TRBD2 on 5 matching bases. Germline values: CDR1 MNHEY, CDR2 SVGAGI. The length of the CDR3 is 15 residues. With 4 bases removed from V and 0 bases from J, the gap between germline ends came to 9 bases. The CDR3 region is CASSWGATNTGELFF. DNA of the CDR3: TGTGCCAGCAGTTGGGGAGCGACGAACACCGGGGAGCTGTTTTTT.

This chain connects TRBV9 to TRBJ1-2, with 9 nucleotides matching TRBD1. From germline, CDR1 is SGDLS and CDR2 YYNGEE. V was clipped by 3 bases and J by 5 bases; unmatched bases: 8. This CDR3 has 15 residues. The CDR3 region has the DNA TGTGCCAGCAGCGGGGGACAGGGAATCTGGTATGGCTACACCTTC. This translates into CASSGGQGIWYGYTF. The full variable domain, its missing parts supplied by reference TRBV9 and TRBJ1-2, is DSGVTQTPKHLITATGQRVTLRCSPRSGDLSVYWYQQSLDQGLQFLIQYYNGEERAKGNILERFSAQQFPDLHSELNLSSLELGDSALYFCASSGGQGIWYGYTFGSGTRLTVV.

The CDR3 reads CASSQDPQGYYGYTF. CDR3 nucleotides: TGTGCCAGCAGCCAAGACCCACAGGGGTACTATGGCTACACCTTC. This chain joins TRBV4-2 and TRBJ1-2, with TRBD1 matching over 7 bases. The ends lost 0 bases at V and 3 bases at J; junction bases unmatched: 4. The CDR3 runs to 15 residues. Germline V gene sequence: CDR1 LGHNA, CDR2 YNFKEQ.

The chain recombines TRBV6-4 with TRBJ2-3; 11 nucleotides line up with TRBD2. In germline, CDR1 is MRHNA, CDR2 SNTAGT. After removal of 6 bases from V and 4 bases from J, the junction contained 6 bases not matched to a gene. The CDR3 runs to 15 residues. Written as DNA, the CDR3 is TGTGCCAGCAGCATTAGCGGGGGGGCCCCAGATACGCAGTATTTT. Protein product: CASSISGGAPDTQYF.

This clone was counted a single time. Different DNA sequences within this sample yield the same CDR3. This rearrangement joins TRBV9 to TRBJ1-1, with TRBD1 identical over 9 bases. Per the germline V gene, CDR1 is SGDLS and CDR2 is YYNGEE. V shed 0 bases and J 7 bases; nucleotides not matched to a gene: 4. The CDR3 is made up of 14 amino acids. The CDR3 nucleotides read TGTGCCAGCAGCGTAGGGGGGACAGGGAGTGAAGCTTTCTTT. As protein: CASSVGGTGSEAFF.

This clone was detected only once. This sequence joins TRBV5-1 and TRBJ1-1; D ambiguous. The CDR3 covers 15 residues. The germline V and J ends were trimmed by 5 bases and 2 bases, with 16 bases remaining between them. The germline CDR1 and CDR2 sequences are SGHRS and YFSETQ. CDR3 residues: CASRAGAVLNTEAFF. In DNA form, the CDR3 reads TGCGCCAGCAGGGCCGGCGCGGTATTAAACACTGAAGCTTTCTTT.

The chain joins TRBV5-1 to TRBJ1-1; no definite D call. CDR1 SGHRS and CDR2 YFSETQ come from the germline V gene. With 0 bases removed from V and 3 bases from J, the gap between germline ends came to 12 bases. The CDR3 extends over 15 amino acids. Here the CDR3 DNA reads TGCGCCAGCAGCTTGGGCCCCATACGGGACACTGAAGCTTTCTTT. Protein: CASSLGPIRDTEAFF.

V and J are TRBV4-1 and TRBJ2-3, with D hard to call. The CDR3 is 18 amino acids. Germline V lookup: CDR1 MGHRA, CDR2 YSYEKL. Trimming took off 3 bases at V and 4 bases at J, with 23 bases between the two ends. The CDR3 coding sequence is TGCGCCAGCAGCCACCGCACCCGGAACCCTTCGCAGGCAGATACGCAGTATTTT. Protein product: CASSHRTRNPSQADTQYF.

The chain carries TRBV11-3 and TRBJ1-1; D is undetermined. Looked up from germline, CDR1 is SGHNT and CDR2 is YENEEA. V was cut by 8 bases and J by 1 base, with 14 bases left in between. The CDR3 extends over 14 amino acids. The CDR3 DNA follows: TGTGCCAGCCAGGCGGGCGGGTCGAACACTGAAGCTTTCTTT. Encoded protein: CASQAGGSNTEAFF.

This chain connects TRBV5-4 to TRBJ1-2; D possibly corresponds to TRBD1 (6 bases). CDR3 length: 13 residues. Deletions cut 2 bases from V and 4 bases from J, with 9 bases between. The V gene's germline CDR1 is SGHNT and CDR2 YYREEE (reference sequence). In DNA form, the CDR3 reads TGTGCCAGCAGCTTAGTAGGGGGCTATGGCTACACCTTC. It specifies CASSLVGGYGYTF.

The V call is TRBV5-1, the J call TRBJ2-3; TRBD2 might be the D (5 bases). The CDR3 contains 16 residues. From germline, CDR1 is SGHRS and CDR2 YFSETQ. Between the trimmed V and J ends, which lost 0 bases and 1 base, there was a span of 12 bases. The CDR3 DNA reads as TGCGCCAGCAGCTTGGTTTCGGTTAGCGGCACAGATACGCAGTATTTT. Its protein is CASSLVSVSGTDTQYF.

The V gene is TRBV11-1, the J gene TRBJ1-2; perhaps TRBD1 as D (6 bases). The CDR3 consists of 13 residues. Looked up from germline, CDR1 is SGHAT and CDR2 is FQDESV (reference sequence). V lost 5 bases, J lost 2 bases, and 9 bases lay in between. The CDR3 DNA follows: TGTGCCAGCAGCAAGGACAGAAACTATGGCTACACCTTC. The encoded protein is CASSKDRNYGYTF.

The J gene is TRBJ1-1, the V gene TRBV19; D is possibly TRBD1 (5 bases). In germline, CDR1 is LNHDA, CDR2 SQIVND (reference sequence). V shed 3 bases and J shed 6 bases, with 8 bases lying between them. The CDR3 loop spans 12 amino acids. DNA for the CDR3: TGTGCCAGTAGTATGGGGGGGGCTGAAGCTTTCTTT. Translating gives CASSMGGAEAFF.

The chain recombines TRBV5-1 with TRBJ2-1, with 7 bases lining up with TRBD1. Germline V gene sequence: CDR1 SGHRS, CDR2 YFSETQ. This CDR3 is built from 19 residues. J gave up 4 bases and V 2 bases, and 18 bases lay outside the gene matches. Here the CDR3 DNA reads TGCGCCAGCAGCTTTTTCGGACGGGGCCGGAGACAGGGTTACAATGAGCAGTTCTTC. Translating gives CASSFFGRGRRQGYNEQFF.

The rearrangement joins TRBV5-1 to TRBJ2-2; 8 bases map to TRBD1. The CDR3 spans 17 residues. After removal of 4 bases from V and 0 bases from J, the junction contained 8 bases not matched to a gene. Germline CDR1 SGHRS, CDR2 YFSETQ. The CDR3 bases are TGCGCCAGCAGCCTAGATAAGACAGGGGCGAACACCGGGGAGCTGTTTTTT. Translating it yields CASSLDKTGANTGELFF. The full variable domain, with the rest looked up from reference TRBV5-1 and TRBJ2-2, is KAGVTQTPRYLIKTRGQQVTLSCSPISGHRSVSWYQQTPGQGLQFLFEYFSETQRNKGNFPGRFSGRQFSNSRSEMNVSTLELGDSALYLCASSLDKTGANTGELFFGEGSRLTVL.

V gene TRBV3-1 (or the pseudogene TRBV3-2) combines with J gene TRBJ2-2; 8 bases match TRBD2. J lost 4 bases, V lost 7 bases, and 5 bases had no gene match. CDR3 size: 14 residues. CDR1 and CDR2 (germline): LGHDT, YNNKEL (reference sequence). CDR3 sequence: CASNPSGSTGELFF. The CDR3 DNA is TGTGCCAGCAACCCTAGCGGGTCCACCGGGGAGCTGTTTTTT.

The chain has TRBV7-2 and TRBJ2-7; 9 bases match TRBD2. The J segment lost 2 bases and the V segment lost 5 bases, leaving 4 bases of the junction unmatched. The CDR3 has 14 residues. The V gene's germline CDR1 is SGHTA and CDR2 FQGNSA. The CDR3 bases are TGTGCCAGCAGCCCACTAGCGGGTCCCTACGAGCAGTACTTC. It encodes CASSPLAGPYEQYF.

The chain couples TRBV6-1 to TRBJ2-7; D is possibly TRBD1 (5 bases). CDR1 and CDR2 from the germline V gene are MNHNS and SASEGT. The V and J ends lost 3 bases and 3 bases respectively, with 12 bases between them. This CDR3 is 14 amino acids long. In nucleotides, the CDR3 is TGTGCCAGCAGTGACCAGGGTGGGATCTACGAGCAGTACTTC. It encodes CASSDQGGIYEQYF.